This T cell receptor beta chain was documented in a study of OX40 agonist ivuxolimab in advanced cancers. Using immunoSEQ multiplex PCR, the repertoire was profiled, and TCRdb retains in-frame clones only, with some absent. The table records fewer than 100,000 clones, 86% of them present only once. CDR1 and CDR2 (germline): GTSNPN, SVGIG (reference sequence). The CDR3 sequence is 11 residues long. V lost 2 bases to trimming and J lost 2 bases, with 1 base between them. The sequence derives from an adult with an advanced solid tumor such as melanoma, head and neck, liver or kidney cancer. The chain combines TRBV30 with TRBJ2-1; D uncertain. The source was CD4+ or CD8+ T cells sorted from blood, collected in a trial of the OX40 agonist ivuxolimab. The CDR3 region is CAWSPYNEQFF. The CDR3 DNA follows: TGTGCCTGGAGTCCCTACAATGAGCAGTTCTTC.